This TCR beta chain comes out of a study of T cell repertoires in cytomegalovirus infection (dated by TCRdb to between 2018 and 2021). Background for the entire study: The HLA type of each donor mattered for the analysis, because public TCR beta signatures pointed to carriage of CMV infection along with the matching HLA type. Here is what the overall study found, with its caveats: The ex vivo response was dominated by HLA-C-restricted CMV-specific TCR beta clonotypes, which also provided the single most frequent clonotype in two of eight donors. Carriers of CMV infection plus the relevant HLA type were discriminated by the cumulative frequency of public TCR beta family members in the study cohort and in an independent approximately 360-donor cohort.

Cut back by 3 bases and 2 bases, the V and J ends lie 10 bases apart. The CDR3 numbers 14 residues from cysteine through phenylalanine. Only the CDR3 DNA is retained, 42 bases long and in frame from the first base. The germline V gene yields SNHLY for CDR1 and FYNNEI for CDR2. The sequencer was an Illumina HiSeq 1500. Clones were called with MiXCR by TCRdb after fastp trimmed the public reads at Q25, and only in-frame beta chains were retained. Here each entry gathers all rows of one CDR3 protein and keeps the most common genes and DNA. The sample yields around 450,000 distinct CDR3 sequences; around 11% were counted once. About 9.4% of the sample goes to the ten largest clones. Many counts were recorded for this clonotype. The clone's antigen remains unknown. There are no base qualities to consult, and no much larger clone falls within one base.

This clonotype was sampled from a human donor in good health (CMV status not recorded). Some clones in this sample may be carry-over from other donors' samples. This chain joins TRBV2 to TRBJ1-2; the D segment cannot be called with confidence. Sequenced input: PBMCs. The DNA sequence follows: TGTGCCAGCAGTGAGACCAGCTTAAACTATGGCTACACCTTC. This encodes CASSETSLNYGYTF.